Below, 27 T cell receptor beta chains from the same sample are listed, as sequenced in a study of T cells after yellow fever vaccination. TCRdb fed the 5' RACE reads into MiXCR, producing one record per CDR3 protein. This sample has about 130,000 distinct CDR3 sequences, with around 6.3% found just once. The specimen comprised CD4+ T cells sorted from PBMCs, sampled 10 days after the yellow fever booster vaccination. The receptors here all came from a man aged 25-45 years who received the YFV17D yellow fever vaccine.

This clonotype was recorded at least ten times. The gene calls are TRBV12-3 or TRBV12-4 and TRBJ1-5, with D perhaps matching TRBD1 (6 bases). Trimming left V 4 bases short and J 6 bases short, with 13 bases between. This CDR3 contains 14 residues. This CDR3 reads CASSSQGSGQPQHF. The CDR3 DNA sequence: TGTGCCAGCAGTTCGCAGGGGTCGGGTCAGCCCCAGCATTTT.

This clonotype was counted many times. The CDR3 nucleotides read TGTGCCAGCAGCTTTACCAATGGGGACCAAGAGACCCAGTACTTC. Translating it yields CASSFTNGDQETQYF. The chain joins TRBV7-2 to TRBJ2-5; D is unclear. This CDR3 contains 15 residues. Germline V lookup: CDR1 SGHTA, CDR2 FQGNSA. Trimming took off 3 bases at V and 0 bases at J, with 11 bases between the two ends.

In this sample, this clonotype turned up many times. CDR3 coding DNA: TGTGCCAGCGGCTTGTCCTCTGCTAGCAATGAGCAGTTCTTC. The encoded protein is CASGLSSASNEQFF. The chain couples TRBV28 to TRBJ2-1; no firm D call. The ends were cut back, 8 bases at V and 6 bases at J, with 17 bases in the middle. This CDR3 has 14 residues. Germline values: CDR1 MDHEN, CDR2 SYDVKM.

This clonotype has a count of ten or more. This chain uses TRBV14 with TRBJ2-1, with D perhaps matching TRBD1 (5 bases). The CDR3 covers 13 residues. V lost 4 bases, J lost 10 bases, and 14 bases lay in between. CDR1 and CDR2 (germline): SGHDN, FVKESK. The CDR3 loop is CASSLGRVGEQFF. The CDR3 DNA reads as TGTGCCAGCAGCCTAGGCAGGGTTGGGGAGCAGTTCTTC.

This clonotype was counted ten times or more. The chain couples TRBV7-2 to TRBJ2-1; 7 bases fit TRBD2. J gave up 2 bases and V 5 bases, and 6 bases lay outside the gene matches. Germline CDR1 SGHTA, CDR2 FQGNSA. This CDR3 has 15 amino acids. The CDR3 loop is CASSPLAPTYNEQFF. In nucleotides, the CDR3 is TGTGCCAGCAGCCCACTAGCGCCAACCTACAATGAGCAGTTCTTC.

This clonotype was picked up many times. CDR3 DNA: TGCAGTGCTAGACGGACAGGGACCTACAATGAGCAGTTCTTC. Amino acid sequence: CSARRTGTYNEQFF. This sequence joins TRBV20-1 and TRBJ2-1, with TRBD1 identical over 8 bases. The V gene end was trimmed by 2 bases and the J gene end by 2 bases; junction bases not matched to a gene: 2. The CDR3 runs to 14 residues. The germline V gene encodes CDR1 DFQATT and CDR2 SNEGSKA (reference sequence).

Comments on this clonotype: A much larger clone is a single base away; this may be a read error. V is TRBV7-2 and J is TRBJ2-7, with TRBD2 matching over 12 bases. Germline lookup yields CDR1 SGHTA and CDR2 FQGNSA. The CDR3 consists of 16 residues. The CDR3 loop is CAISLAYLAGGNEQYF. CDR3 nucleotides: TGTGCCATCAGCTTAGCATACCTAGCGGGAGGGAACGAGCAGTACTTC.

This clonotype was found many times. The rearrangement joins TRBV12-3 or TRBV12-4 to TRBJ2-7; D is ambiguous. The V end lost 3 bases, the J end lost 6 bases, and 9 bases lay between the germline ends. This CDR3 comprises 12 residues. CDR3 sequence reads: CASSFDTSEQYF. CDR3 in DNA: TGTGCCAGCAGTTTCGATACTTCCGAGCAGTACTTC.

In its sample, this clonotype was seen a few times. The chain joins TRBV12-3 or TRBV12-4 to TRBJ2-5; weak D call: TRBD2 (5 bases). This CDR3 is built from 13 residues. V was shortened by 2 bases and J by 4 bases, with 8 bases between the two germline ends. The CDR3 is CASSLRGRETQYF. Here the CDR3 DNA reads TGTGCCAGCAGTTTACGAGGGAGAGAGACCCAGTACTTC.

This clonotype was seen at least ten times. This sequence joins TRBV19 and TRBJ2-5; 7 bases align to TRBD1. CDR1 is LNHDA and CDR2 is SQIVND in the germline V gene (reference sequence). Unmatched junction bases numbered 14, after V lost 11 bases and J lost 5 bases. The CDR3 consists of 14 residues. The CDR3 loop reads CASGAGGRMETQYF. DNA for the CDR3: TGTGCCTCCGGGGCAGGGGGAAGAATGGAGACCCAGTACTTC.

This clonotype was seen at least ten times. This chain links TRBV9 with TRBJ1-6, with 9 nucleotides matching TRBD1. The CDR3 extends over 14 amino acids. CDR1 and CDR2 from the germline V gene are SGDLS and YYNGEE. J was trimmed by 11 bases and V by 2 bases; bases with no gene match: 5. This CDR3 is CASSVGQGLAPLHF. Written as DNA, the CDR3 is TGTGCCAGCAGCGTGGGACAGGGCTTGGCACCCCTCCACTTT.

This clonotype was seen at least ten times. V usage is TRBV25-1 and J usage is TRBJ1-4, with TRBD1 identical over 8 bases. The CDR3 is made up of 14 amino acids. The V and J ends lost 4 bases and 10 bases, in that order; junction bases with no gene match: 8. The V gene's germline CDR1 is MGHDK and CDR2 SYGVNS. The CDR3 here is CASSVSGGSGKLFF. In DNA form, the CDR3 reads TGTGCCAGCAGTGTCTCAGGGGGCAGCGGAAAACTGTTTTTT.

With regard to this clonotype: This may be a read error: a much more frequent sequence differs by one nucleotide. The rearrangement links TRBV20-1 to TRBJ2-7; TRBD2 agrees at 10 bases. The V segment lost 3 bases and the J segment 6 bases; nucleotides outside the gene matches: 5. Germline V gene data show CDR1 as DFQATT and CDR2 as SNEGSKA (reference sequence). This CDR3 spans 13 amino acids. CDR3 loop: CSASLAGVLEQYF. The CDR3 nucleotides read TGCAGTGCTAGTCTAGCGGGAGTTCTCGAGCAGTACTTC.

This clonotype was picked up many times. J is TRBJ1-1 and V is TRBV3-1; D is perhaps TRBD1 (5 bases). V lost 1 base, J lost 1 base, and 7 bases lay in between. The germline V gene encodes CDR1 LGHDT and CDR2 YNNKEL (reference sequence). The CDR3 spans 14 residues. DNA for the CDR3: TGTGCCAGCAGCCAAGGGGGCAAGAACACTGAAGCTTTCTTT. Protein: CASSQGGKNTEAFF.

This clonotype was seen a handful of times. The DNA of the CDR3 is TGTGCCAGCAGCTTGGTGGTAAAAGTGGAGACCCAGTACTTC. This translates into CASSLVVKVETQYF. The chain couples TRBV5-5 to TRBJ2-5; D call uncertain. Trimming shortened V by 0 bases and J by 5 bases, and 11 bases separated the two germline ends. Germline-derived CDR1 and CDR2 are SGHKS and YYEKEE (reference sequence). CDR3 length: 14 amino acids.

The chain carries TRBV20-1 and TRBJ2-7; D not certain. This CDR3 region has 12 residues. In germline, CDR1 is DFQATT, CDR2 SNEGSKA (reference sequence). Trimming pared 4 bases from V and 2 bases from J, leaving 9 bases between. The CDR3 loop is CSAKYGTYEQYF. The CDR3 DNA sequence: TGCAGTGCTAAGTACGGTACCTACGAGCAGTACTTC.

The chain combines TRBV2 with TRBJ2-1; either TRBD1 or TRBD2 may fit D (6 bases each). This CDR3 has 13 residues. Trimming left V 7 bases short and J 8 bases short, with 15 bases between. CDR1 is SNHLY, CDR2 FYNNEI, per germline. The CDR3 spells CASTHEGGYEQFF. DNA for the CDR3: TGTGCCAGCACCCACGAAGGGGGGTATGAGCAGTTCTTC.

This clonotype showed up many times. The chain carries TRBV15 and TRBJ2-6; no reliable D call. The CDR3 sequence is 13 residues long. Trimming pared 1 base from V and 4 bases from J, leaving 2 bases between. The V gene's germline CDR1 is LNHNV and CDR2 YYDKDF (reference sequence). CDR3 residues: CATSRGGANVLTF. As DNA, the CDR3 is TGTGCCACCAGCAGAGGGGGGGCCAACGTCCTGACTTTC.

Only a few counts were recorded for this clonotype. J is TRBJ2-7 and V is TRBV14, with 9 bases identical to TRBD2. The V gene's germline CDR1 is SGHDN and CDR2 FVKESK. This CDR3 contains 16 residues. J gave up 5 bases and V 0 bases, and 8 bases lay outside the gene matches. For the CDR3, the DNA is TGTGCCAGCAGCCAAGATCGTCGCGGGAGGGGGGACGAGCAGTACTTC. Its protein product is CASSQDRRGRGDEQYF. The whole variable domain, filled in from reference TRBV14 and TRBJ2-7, reads EAGVTQFPSHSVIEKGQTVTLRCDPISGHDNLYWYRRVMGKEIKFLLHFVKESKQDESGMPNNRFLAERTGGTYSTLKVQPAELEDSGVYFCASSQDRRGRGDEQYFGPGTRLTVT.

Of note for this clonotype: A much larger clonotype is one base distant, so this may be a read error. V gene TRBV3-1 combines with J gene TRBJ2-7, with a tentative D call TRBD1 (6 bases). Looked up from germline, CDR1 is LGHDT and CDR2 is YNNKEL (reference sequence). This CDR3 comprises 15 residues. V lost 0 bases and J lost 3, with 12 bases in between. The CDR3 nucleotides read TGTGCCAGCAGCCAAGATTTGGCAGGGGACTACGAGCAGTACTTC. Amino acids: CASSQDLAGDYEQYF.

The table lists this clonotype with many counts. V usage is TRBV20-1 and J usage is TRBJ2-7, with 7 positions matching TRBD2. Germline trimming cut 2 bases from V and 0 bases from J; bases unmatched to any gene: 10. Germline V gives CDR1 DFQATT, CDR2 SNEGSKA (reference sequence). This CDR3 spans 16 amino acids. The CDR3 region has the DNA TGCAGTGCTAGAAGTCCGGCTAGCGGAGACTCCTACGAGCAGTACTTC. Its protein is CSARSPASGDSYEQYF.

This clonotype was detected ten times or more. The chain uses TRBV29-1 and TRBJ2-7; 8 bases are shared with TRBD1. CDR1 and CDR2 (germline): SQVTM, ANQGSEA. The ends lost 4 bases at V and 4 bases at J; junction bases unmatched: 3. The CDR3 loop spans 12 amino acids. CDR3 DNA sequence: TGCAGCGTTGGCCGGGACAGGTACGAGCAGTACTTC. The encoded protein is CSVGRDRYEQYF.

Many counts were recorded for this clonotype. V and J are TRBV5-1 and TRBJ2-4; unclear D gene. Germline CDR1 SGHRS, CDR2 YFSETQ. The CDR3 sequence is 13 residues long. V lost 0 bases to trimming and J lost 7 bases, with 8 bases between them. The CDR3 loop is CASSLEIANIQYF. DNA for the CDR3: TGCGCCAGCAGCTTGGAGATCGCGAACATTCAGTACTTC.

The chain is built from TRBV7-8 and TRBJ1-1, with D possibly matching TRBD1 (6 bases). This CDR3 contains 16 residues. Germline lookup yields CDR1 SGHVS and CDR2 FQNEAQ. With 4 bases removed from V and 0 bases from J, the gap between germline ends came to 15 bases. CDR3 protein: CASSSRVDSLNTEAFF. CDR3 in DNA: TGTGCCAGCAGCTCGAGGGTGGACAGCCTGAACACTGAAGCTTTCTTT.

This clonotype was picked up many times. The chain has TRBV7-2 and TRBJ2-7, with 10 bases identical to TRBD1. CDR1 SGHTA and CDR2 FQGNSA come from the germline V gene. CDR3 length: 13 residues. With V trimmed by 6 bases and J by 6 bases, 5 bases remained unmatched. Here the CDR3 DNA reads TGTGCCAGCAGAGCCGGGACAGGGGCCGAGCAGTACTTC. This translates into CASRAGTGAEQYF.

This clonotype appeared many times. The J gene is TRBJ2-2, the V gene TRBV5-1; D is uncertain. The V gene's germline CDR1 is SGHRS and CDR2 YFSETQ. The germline V and J ends were trimmed by 0 bases and 5 bases, with 5 bases remaining between them. The CDR3 consists of 13 residues. The CDR3 DNA follows: TGCGCCAGCAGCTTGGCCGGAACCGGGGAGCTGTTTTTT. Encoded protein: CASSLAGTGELFF.

This clonotype was observed a few times. The chain is built from TRBV20-1 and TRBJ1-5, with 8 bases aligning to TRBD1. Germline V gene sequence: CDR1 DFQATT, CDR2 SNEGSKA (reference sequence). The CDR3 is 14 amino acids. V lost 6 bases and J lost 7; bases outside the gene matches: 11. This chain's CDR3 is CSAARQGIGQPQHF. The CDR3 DNA sequence: TGCAGTGCGGCAAGACAGGGGATAGGCCAGCCCCAGCATTTT.